This is a list of T cell receptor beta chains from one sample in a study of Graves' ophthalmopathy and Graves' hyperthyroidism. TCRdb passed the multiplex PCR reads through MiXCR, listing each CDR3 protein once. The sample has about 740,000 distinct CDR3 sequences, 35% to 50% seen once. The material sequenced was peripheral blood. Receptors were obtained from an adult man with Graves' ophthalmopathy. The CDR3 runs from the conserved cysteine through the conserved F or W. D genes are given only for firm matches. Where a row states a size, it is once, few, many or the class of an expanded clone; other rows omit it.

j_call d_call clone_size v_call cdr3_nt cdr3_aa
TRBJ1-1 NA many TRBV9 TGTGCCAGCAGCGTAAGCCCCAGGGCAAACACTGAAGCTTTCTTT CASSVSPRANTEAFF
TRBJ1-2 NA NA TRBV2 TGTGCCAGCGTAGCTCAGGGAGGTAGGGGCTACACCTTC CASVAQGGRGYTF
TRBJ1-5 NA NA TRBV29-1 TGCAGCCCCATGGACAGTAGCAATCAGCCCCAGCATTTT CSPMDSSNQPQHF
TRBJ2-6 NA NA TRBV15 TGTGCCACCAGCAAAATTGGGGCGGGGGCCAACGTCCTGACTTTC CATSKIGAGANVLTF
TRBJ1-2 TRBD1 NA TRBV7-9 TGTGCCAGCAGCTTGGGACAGGGGGCAATAAAGTCTGGAGACACCTTC CASSLGQGAIKSGDTF
TRBJ2-7 NA NA TRBV10-3 TGTGCCAGCAGTTCGTATACTCCCTTACCAGGGCACCGTACCTACGAGCAGTACTTC CASSSYTPLPGHRTYEQYF
TRBJ1-1 NA NA TRBV12-3/TRBV12-4 TGTGCCAGCAGTTCAACCCCCACGGCAGTCACTGAAGCTTTCTTT CASSSTPTAVTEAFF
TRBJ1-2 NA many TRBV29-1 TGCAGCGACTCCGGGACCTCTTATGGCTACACCTTC CSDSGTSYGYTF
TRBJ2-5 NA few TRBV5-4 TGTGCCAGCAGCTTGGCAGGGATAAGGACCCAGTACTTC CASSLAGIRTQYF
TRBJ2-1 NA once TRBV7-8 TGTGCCAGCAGCTTAGTACGAGATAGGGAGCAGTTCTTC CASSLVRDREQFF
TRBJ2-7 TRBD1 NA TRBV2 TGTGCCAGCAGTGTGGGGACAGGGAAACACGAGCAGTACTTC CASSVGTGKHEQYF
TRBJ1-3 NA many TRBV20-1 TGCGGTTTCGTCTTACCGAGCTCTGGAAACACCATATATTTT CGFVLPSSGNTIYF
TRBJ1-4 NA NA TRBV11-2 TGTGCCAGCAGCTTAGAGGGGGTCCCTAATGAAAAACTGTTTTTT CASSLEGVPNEKLFF
TRBJ1-3 TRBD1 NA TRBV7-9 TGTGCCAGCAGCTCGGGGACCGGGACAGGGATCTCTGGAAACACCATATATTTT CASSSGTGTGISGNTIYF
TRBJ2-2 NA NA TRBV7-9 TGTGCCAGCAGGACGTCGGGCGCCGGGGAGCTGTTTTTT CASRTSGAGELFF
TRBJ1-1 NA once TRBV11-2 TGTGCCAGCAGCCCAGAATTGGTCGGGAACACTGAAGCTTTCTTT CASSPELVGNTEAFF
TRBJ2-7 TRBD1 NA TRBV9 TGTGCCAGTAGACAAACCGGGACAGGGGGATACGAGCAGTACTTC CASRQTGTGGYEQYF
TRBJ1-4 NA NA TRBV12-3/TRBV12-4 TGTGCCAGCAGTTGGACAGCTAGGGATAATGAAAAACTGTTTTTT CASSWTARDNEKLFF
TRBJ1-1 NA few TRBV25-1 TGTGCCAGCAGCCCTCATCACACCGTTGAAGCTTTCTTT CASSPHHTVEAFF
TRBJ2-5 NA NA TRBV20-1 TGCAGTGCCCACGACGGCGAAGAGACCCAGTACTTC CSAHDGEETQYF
TRBJ2-7 TRBD2 few TRBV6-5 TGTGCCAGCAGACGGACTAGCGGTACCTCCTACGAGCAGTACTTC CASRRTSGTSYEQYF
TRBJ2-5 NA many TRBV7-3 TGTGCCAGCAGCAGACACGGGACACAGCAAGAGACCCAGTACTTC CASSRHGTQQETQYF
TRBJ1-1 NA NA TRBV7-9 TGTGCCAGCAGCAGGACTTGGAACACTGAAGCTTTCTTT CASSRTWNTEAFF
TRBJ2-5 NA many TRBV15 TGTGCCACCAGCAGAGACGAGGCGGTCCAAGAGACCCAGTACTTC CATSRDEAVQETQYF
TRBJ2-7 TRBD1 many TRBV10-3 TGTGCCGGAGACAGGGGATCCGAGCAGTACTTC CAGDRGSEQYF
TRBJ2-2 NA NA TRBV25-1 TGTGCTGCTCATCGACTAGCCGGGGAGCTGTTTTTT CAAHRLAGELFF
TRBJ1-2 TRBD1 many TRBV29-1 TGCAGCGCTAGAACAGGGGGCTACGGCTACACCTTC CSARTGGYGYTF
TRBJ1-1 NA NA TRBV6-1 TGTGCCAGCAGTCGGACCGGGCTCAGGAACACTGAAGCTTTCTTT CASSRTGLRNTEAFF
TRBJ2-2 TRBD1 NA TRBV25-1 TGTGCCAGCAGCCCGGGACAGGGGTTTGCCGGGGAGCTGTTTTTT CASSPGQGFAGELFF
TRBJ1-5 TRBD1 once TRBV20-1 TGCAGTGCTAGGCGGACAGGGGGCTATGAGTCCCAGCATTTT CSARRTGGYESQHF
TRBJ2-7 TRBD2 few TRBV7-9 TGTGCCAGCAGCTTCCTACCTAGCGGGAGGTCAACCTACGAGCAGTACTTC CASSFLPSGRSTYEQYF
TRBJ1-6 TRBD1 NA TRBV9 TGTGCCAGCAGCGTTTTTTCTGGACAGGGGGCCGCCGGGAACCCCCTCCACTTT CASSVFSGQGAAGNPLHF
TRBJ1-1 TRBD1 few TRBV7-3 TGTGCCAGCAGCCCCGGACAGGGGGCTGTCACTGAAGCTTTCTTT CASSPGQGAVTEAFF
TRBJ1-5 TRBD1 many TRBV2 TGTGCCAGCAGTGAAGCGGGGACAGGCACCGTCAATCAGCCCCAGCATTTT CASSEAGTGTVNQPQHF
TRBJ2-7 TRBD1 many TRBV29-1 TGCAGCGTCAGGACAGGCTCTTACGAGCAGTACTTC CSVRTGSYEQYF